These 17 T cell receptor beta chains were all obtained from the same sample, sequenced in a study of regulatory T cells in long-lasting Graves disease. Libraries of TCR beta came from iRepertoire HTBI primers plus Arm-PCR of CDR3 regions. TCRdb redid the calling of the multiplex PCR reads with MiXCR, one entry per CDR3 protein. The table has a few hundred thousand distinct CDR3 sequences, roughly a quarter seen once. Time point meaning: persistent/refractory GD, antithyroid drugs over 5 years with positive TRAb. Generation of the TCR library employed RNA extracted from PBMCs. The sequences come from peripheral blood mononuclear cells (PBMCs), collected when the disease was refractory, from a patient treated with antithyroid drugs. Receptor source: a female donor with Graves disease.

The V and J genes are TRBV20-1 and TRBJ2-7, with 10 nucleotides matching TRBD2. The CDR3 has 14 amino acids. J lost 5 bases, V lost 6 bases, and 10 bases had no gene match. Germline CDR1 and CDR2: DFQATT and SNEGSKA (reference sequence). In DNA form, the CDR3 reads TGCAGTGCCAATAGCGGGGGGTTCGGTGACGAGCAGTACTTC. Translating gives CSANSGGFGDEQYF.

This clonotype has more than one count but fewer than ten. The rearrangement joins TRBV20-1 to TRBJ1-2, with a weak D call TRBD1 (5 bases). The CDR3 length is 13 residues. From germline, CDR1 is DFQATT and CDR2 SNEGSKA (reference sequence). The V and J ends lost 3 bases and 3 bases respectively, with 11 bases between them. CDR3 DNA sequence: TGCAGTGCTAGGGGGGAGGGAGACTATGGCTACACCTTC. This sequence encodes CSARGEGDYGYTF.

The V gene is TRBV29-1, the J gene TRBJ2-3; 10 nucleotides match TRBD2. V dropped 7 bases and J dropped 2; count of bases not matched to a gene: 12. In germline, CDR1 is SQVTM, CDR2 ANQGSEA. The CDR3 is 16 amino acids. The CDR3: CSAVTKREGYTDTQYF. For the CDR3, the DNA is TGCAGCGCTGTAACCAAGCGGGAGGGATACACAGATACGCAGTATTTT.

For this clonotype: A read error may account for a junction end that differs from germline. The J gene is TRBJ2-5, the V gene TRBV27; the D gene is possibly TRBD2 (7 bases). Germline loops: CDR1 MNHEY, CDR2 SMNVEV (reference sequence). This CDR3 contains 19 residues. The CDR3 DNA reads as TGTGCCAGCAGTTATAGGGTCGGGTTTGGGGGGCGGGGGCAAGAGACCCAGCACTTC. Protein sequence: CASSYRVGFGGRGQETQHF.

The J gene is TRBJ2-4, the V gene TRBV7-3, with a possible D match to TRBD1 (6 bases). The ends were cut back, 1 base at V and 8 bases at J, with 12 bases in the middle. Germline CDR1 is SGHTA and CDR2 is FQGTGA. CDR3 length: 14 residues. In DNA, the CDR3 is TGTGCCAGCAGCTTAAATCCCAGGGGTGACATTCAGTACTTC. Translating gives CASSLNPRGDIQYF.

This sequence joins TRBV7-9 and TRBJ2-7; 9 bases are a match to TRBD2. Germline CDR1 SEHNR, CDR2 FQNEAQ (reference sequence). The CDR3 sequence is 14 residues long. V was clipped by 2 bases and J by 5 bases; unmatched bases: 4. CDR3 loop: CASSLRLAGNEQYF. CDR3 coding DNA: TGTGCCAGCAGCTTAAGGCTAGCGGGAAACGAGCAGTACTTC.

The chain employs TRBV13 and TRBJ2-7; D remains unclear. The CDR3 is 12 residues long. Deletions cut 5 bases from V and 3 bases from J, with 8 bases between. CDR1 is PRHDT, CDR2 FYEKMQ, per germline (reference sequence). The CDR3 loop is CASSEQFYEQYF. The CDR3 DNA follows: TGTGCCAGCAGCGAACAATTCTACGAGCAGTACTTC.

V is TRBV29-1 and J is TRBJ1-1, with TRBD1 identical over 8 bases. Germline CDR1 reads SQVTM; CDR2 reads ANQGSEA. The CDR3 covers 13 residues. With V trimmed by 6 bases and J by 4 bases, 7 bases remained unmatched. CDR3 loop: CSVETGARTEAFF. Here the CDR3 DNA reads TGCAGCGTCGAGACAGGGGCCCGCACTGAAGCTTTCTTT.

This clonotype came up a few times. CDR3 bases: TGTGCCAGCAGTTTAGCGCTATCAGAACCCTCTGGAAACACCATATATTTT. Translation: CASSLALSEPSGNTIYF. The chain employs TRBV12-3 or TRBV12-4 and TRBJ1-3; D remains ambiguous. V was clipped by 0 bases and J by 0 bases, with 12 bases between them. The CDR3 contains 17 residues.

This clonotype was found a few times. The chain joins TRBV10-3 to TRBJ2-2; D gene unclear. Trimming cost V 0 bases and J 5 bases, with 7 bases left between them. This CDR3 has 14 amino acids. The V gene's germline CDR1 is ENHRY and CDR2 SYGVKD. The CDR3 sequence: CAISESIVTGELFF. The CDR3 nucleotides are TGTGCCATCAGTGAGTCGATTGTTACCGGGGAGCTGTTTTTT.

About this clonotype: Possible read error: a much larger clone is one base away. CDR3 nucleotides: TGTGCCGGCAGCATGGGGATTTACGAGCAGTACTTC. This gives the protein CAGSMGIYEQYF. The gene calls are TRBV12-3 or TRBV12-4 and TRBJ2-7; no definite D call. CDR3 length: 12 amino acids.

This clonotype was seen more than once but under ten times. The rearrangement links TRBV11-2 to TRBJ2-7; D remains unclear. Looked up from germline, CDR1 is SGHAT and CDR2 is FQNNGV. Between the trimmed V and J ends, which lost 3 bases and 1 base, there was a span of 7 bases. The CDR3 is made up of 13 amino acids. The CDR3, as DNA: TGTGCCAGCAGCTTCGTTACTTCCTACGAGCAGTACTTC. This sequence encodes CASSFVTSYEQYF.

This clonotype showed up many times. The chain links TRBV5-1 to TRBJ1-1; 10 bases agree with TRBD1. CDR3 length: 16 amino acids. Trimming cost V 0 bases and J 4 bases; bases outside gene matches: 6. Per the germline V gene, CDR1 is SGHRS and CDR2 is YFSETQ. DNA for the CDR3: TGCGCCAGCAGCTTGGGCAGGACAGGGGGACTCACTGAAGCTTTCTTT. It codes for CASSLGRTGGLTEAFF.

The chain uses TRBV15 and TRBJ1-1; no definite D call. The CDR3 extends over 13 amino acids. Deletions cut 6 bases from V and 0 bases from J, with 8 bases between. Germline V gives CDR1 LNHNV, CDR2 YYDKDF (reference sequence). In nucleotides, the CDR3 is TGTGCCACCAGTGTAGACCTGAACACTGAAGCTTTCTTT. Protein: CATSVDLNTEAFF.

This clonotype was found many times. The chain employs TRBV29-1 and TRBJ1-1, with no clear D. Trimming stripped 4 bases from V and 0 bases from J, with 3 bases between. Per the germline V gene, CDR1 is SQVTM and CDR2 is ANQGSEA. The CDR3 totals 11 residues. CDR3 protein: CSVVMNTEAFF. The CDR3 bases are TGCAGCGTTGTCATGAACACTGAAGCTTTCTTT.

This clonotype was seen only a few times. The chain couples TRBV30 to TRBJ2-3; TRBD2 aligns across 10 bases. After removal of 7 bases from V and 0 bases from J, the junction contained 4 bases not matched to a gene. CDR1 is GTSNPN, CDR2 SVGIG, per germline (reference sequence). The CDR3 loop spans 14 amino acids. Written as DNA, the CDR3 is TGTGCCTTAAGCGGGAGGGGTAGCACAGATACGCAGTATTTT. It translates to CALSGRGSTDTQYF. Full variable domain (remainder filled in from reference TRBV30 and TRBJ2-3): SQTIHQWPATLVQPVGSPLSLECTVEGTSNPNLYWYRQAAGRGLQLLFYSVGIGQISSEVPQNLSASRPQDRQFILSSKKLLLSDSGFYLCALSGRGSTDTQYFGPGTRLTVL.

V usage is TRBV19 and J usage is TRBJ2-5; 7 nucleotides match TRBD1. The germline V gene encodes CDR1 LNHDA and CDR2 SQIVND (reference sequence). This CDR3 has 16 residues. V gave up 1 base and J gave up 1 base; unmatched junction bases: 6. Here the CDR3 reads CASSIAWGQLQETQYF. The DNA of the CDR3 is TGTGCCAGTAGTATAGCGTGGGGACAGCTCCAAGAGACCCAGTACTTC.